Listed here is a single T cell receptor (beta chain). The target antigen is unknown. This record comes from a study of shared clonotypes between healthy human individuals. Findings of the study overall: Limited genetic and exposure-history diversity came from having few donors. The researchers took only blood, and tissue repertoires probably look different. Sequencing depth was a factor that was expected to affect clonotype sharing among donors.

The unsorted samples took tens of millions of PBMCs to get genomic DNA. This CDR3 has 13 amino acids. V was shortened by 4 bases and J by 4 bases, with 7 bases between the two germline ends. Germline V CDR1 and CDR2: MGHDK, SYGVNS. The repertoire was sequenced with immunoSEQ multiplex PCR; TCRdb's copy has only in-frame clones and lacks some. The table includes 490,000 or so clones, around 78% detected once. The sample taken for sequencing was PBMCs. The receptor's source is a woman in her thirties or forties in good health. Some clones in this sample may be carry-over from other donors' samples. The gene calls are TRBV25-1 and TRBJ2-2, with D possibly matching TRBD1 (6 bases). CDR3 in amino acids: CASSGQVTGELFF. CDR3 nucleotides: TGTGCCAGCAGTGGACAGGTCACCGGGGAGCTGTTTTTT.